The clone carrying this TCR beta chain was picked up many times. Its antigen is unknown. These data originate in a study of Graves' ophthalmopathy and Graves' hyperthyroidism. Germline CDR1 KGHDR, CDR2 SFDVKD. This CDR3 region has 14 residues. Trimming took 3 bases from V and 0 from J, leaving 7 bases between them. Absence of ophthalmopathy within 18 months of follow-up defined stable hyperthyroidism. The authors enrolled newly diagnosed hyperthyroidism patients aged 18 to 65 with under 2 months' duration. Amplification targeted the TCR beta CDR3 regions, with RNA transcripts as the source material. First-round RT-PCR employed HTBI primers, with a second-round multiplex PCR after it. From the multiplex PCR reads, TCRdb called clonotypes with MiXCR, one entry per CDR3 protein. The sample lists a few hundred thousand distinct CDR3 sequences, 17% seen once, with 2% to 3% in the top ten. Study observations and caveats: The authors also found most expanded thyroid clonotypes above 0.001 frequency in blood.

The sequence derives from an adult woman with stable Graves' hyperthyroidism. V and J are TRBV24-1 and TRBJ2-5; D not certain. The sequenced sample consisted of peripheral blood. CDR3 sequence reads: CATSDRRHQETQYF. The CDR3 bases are TGTGCCACCAGTGATAGGAGACACCAAGAGACCCAGTACTTC.